This T cell receptor (beta chain) was retrieved from a study of cytomegalovirus exposure and HLA in healthy donors. Worth noting for this clone: As yet, its antigen is unknown.

PCR involved 60 Vbeta and 13 Jbeta primers. Sequencing was performed with immunoSEQ multiplex PCR; in TCRdb, only in-frame clones are kept and a portion is missing. The table shows tens of thousands of clones, with approximately 70% occurring only once. General study results and limits: The Asian-associated ancestry cluster reportedly had fewer N-insertions than the approximately 670-donor mean in a later analysis. Prior analysis indicated that the majority of TCR beta V segments exhibited productivity approximately 87% or approximately 30% of the time.

The sample consisted of PBMCs. This clonotype was obtained from a man in his thirties or forties in good health and CMV-seronegative.

CDR3: CASESSGTGRGETQYF. In nucleotides, the CDR3 is TGCGCCAGCGAATCCTCCGGGACAGGGAGAGGAGAGACCCAGTACTTC. The chain carries TRBV5-1 and TRBJ2-5, with TRBD1 identical over 9 bases. Germline V gene lookup returns CDR1 SGHRS and CDR2 YFSETQ. With 7 bases clipped from V and 4 bases from J, the junction kept 14 bases outside the gene matches. CDR3 length: 16 residues.